Reported below is one T cell receptor (beta chain). Authors' analysis steps: Reference gene primer amplification yielded estimated nucleated cell counts. Only in-frame clones appear in the TCRdb table, and some are missing; sequencing was by immunoSEQ multiplex PCR. That table supplies the V and J calls and clone size; D and trimming were determined from the DNA. The sample yields about 52,000 clones, roughly 90% seen once. The CDR3 contains 15 residues. V lost 10 bases and J lost 0; bases outside the gene matches: 8. Germline values: CDR1 ENHRY, CDR2 SYGVKD. This entry comes from a study of blood T cell repertoires in COVID-19. Study at large: Acute and convalescent COVID-19 samples came from the United States, Italy and Spain. PBMCs, B-cell-depleted T cells, or T cells provided the cDNA or gDNA that made up the material.

This sequence was found in a man older than 75 with active or convalescent COVID-19. The rearrangement uses TRBV10-3 and TRBJ1-3; 8 nucleotides agree with TRBD1. Input material: peripheral blood. CDR3 DNA: TGTGCCAGCCGGGACAGGTTTCCCTCTGGAAACACCATATATTTT. Protein sequence: CASRDRFPSGNTIYF.